This T cell receptor (beta chain) was identified during a study of shared clonotypes between healthy human individuals (TCRdb year 2020). Broadly, across the study: A few men and a couple of women, aged 18 to 49 years, made up the cohort. For each donor, CD4 naive and CD4 memory were each given three plates, CD8 naive was given two plates, and CD8 memory was given one plate. To estimate repertoire size and how much clonotype sharing occurs between individuals, the study deeply sequenced the blood TCR repertoires of roughly 5 healthy adults. To increase sequencing depth and limit assay-specific biases, different laboratories used diverse techniques to prepare libraries and sequence TCR repertoires. Leukapheresis yielded between about 0.94 and 8.9 billion PBMCs per donor. Overall results and qualifications from the work: Pairwise subsampling indicated that sequencing depth was expected to affect the degree of clonotype sharing among donors. Only blood was sampled, and tissue TCR repertoires likely differ from those in blood. When a few donors were compared, the shared fraction of clonotypes was 5% to 6.5% for naive CD4, approximately 3.3% for naive CD8, more than 2% for memory CD4, and about 0.36% for memory CD8. Compared with non-shared clonotypes, clonotypes shared by all four sorted-subset donors had higher generation probabilities. Naive subsets generally had larger estimated clonotype richness than memory subsets. Rarefaction of sorted-subset datasets indicated incomplete sequencing despite the large sequencing depth. The small number of donors limited the genetic and exposure-history diversity represented.

This clone has only one observation. The clone's antigen remains unknown. No quality values exist for individual bases; no much larger clone is one base distant. Healthy HIV-negative adults with no recently reported acute infections or vaccinations were included as donors. Every donor was a Caucasian adult living in Nashville, Tennessee, USA. CD4+ T cells were enriched through magnetic negative selection, after which naive cells were positively selected on CD45RA and the remaining negative fraction served as the memory subset. Blood was collected by leukapheresis, and PBMCs were isolated by Ficoll-Histopaque density gradient centrifugation and then cryopreserved in liquid nitrogen vapor phase. Analytical flow cytometry was used to check the purity and quantity of each magnetically sorted T cell population. Genomic DNA was isolated from every sorted fraction and measured by UV absorbance on a Nanodrop 2000c.

V is pared back by 3 bases and J by 6 bases, with 6 bases lying between the germline termini. As encoded in the germline V gene, CDR1 is SGHTA while CDR2 is FQGNSA. The CDR3 numbers 12 residues from cysteine through phenylalanine. Only the CDR3 DNA stays, 36 bases, in frame from base 1. Using the deep immunoSEQ assay, multiplex PCR amplified TCR CDR3 regions from genomic DNA. Extracted genomic DNA from each cell subset was spread evenly across all wells of several immunoSEQ 96-well plates, with each plate serving as a replicate. For sorted subsets, each replicate PCR was loaded with about 0.2 ug genomic DNA, equivalent to about 30,000 T cell genomes. Purified libraries were measured with a Qubit 3.0 fluorometer, size-checked on a Bioanalyzer 2100, and measured again with the KAPA Library Quantification kit. A separate single-read 150-cycle Illumina NextSeq 550 flow cell was used to sequence each immunoSEQ 96-well plate. As for the original processing: Because only junctional sequences without quality scores were contained in the immunoSEQ output, filtering matching that applied to full-length reads could not be performed. To assign V/J genes and CDR3, sequences were annotated using PyIR, a Python wrapper for IgBLAST v1.9, with IMGT germline references. Reads were filtered out if the reads had weak V/J assignments (E-value above 1e-6), no CDR3, stop codons, out-of-frame junctions, or ambiguous translated residues. A V3J clonotype was defined by an identical inferred V gene, J gene, and CDR3 amino acid sequence. Percentage overlap between repertoires was calculated by dividing the number of shared unique clonotypes by the size of the smaller repertoire. Three approaches were used to assess repertoire richness: RTK rarefaction, the Chao1 estimator, and Recon v2.1 estimates of unobserved clonotypes. Generation probabilities were computed with OLGA for all TCRbeta clonotypes obtained by the gDNA method from a handful of donors. In TCRdb, the immuneACCESS table is reduced to in-frame sequences with V and J assigned. These tables do not hold every clone; where another copy was compared, an unresolved V gene accounts for under half, and the others remain unexplained. From that table come the V and J calls and clone size; the DNA was used to work out D and trimming. Counted in this sample were fewer than 2.5 million clones; approximately 93% of them appeared once. The top ten clonotypes cover 0.35% to 0.45% of the sample.

Recombination connected TRBV7-2 to TRBJ1-3; there is no confident call for the D gene. The source of this sequence is a man between 18 and 29 years old in good health. Some clones in this sample may be carry-over from other donors' samples. Input material: naive CD4+ T cells from PBMCs. Explained via the paper, the cell subset or site label denotes: CD45RA+ positively selected. Here is the DNA: TGTGCCAGCAGCTTGGTGGAAAACACCATATATTTT. Translated, this gives CASSLVENTIYF.